Listed below are T cell receptor beta chains from one sample, sequenced in a study of OX40 agonist ivuxolimab in advanced cancers. Only in-frame clones appear in the TCRdb table, and some are missing; sequencing was by immunoSEQ multiplex PCR. The sample holds tens of thousands of clones, 80% seen once. The sequencing used CD4+ or CD8+ T cells sorted from blood, collected in a trial of the OX40 agonist ivuxolimab. The receptors stem from an adult with an advanced solid tumor such as melanoma, head and neck, liver or kidney cancer. Each CDR3 is given with its conserved first and last residue. D genes are given only for firm matches. Size tells how often a clone was seen (once, few, many) or the class of an expanded clone, and some rows leave it out.

J gene,V gene,D gene,clone size,CDR3 DNA,CDR3 protein
TRBJ2-7,TRBV5-1,TRBD1,few,TGCGCCAGCAGCGCGGGACAGGGGAGGCACTACGAGCAGTACTTC,CASSAGQGRHYEQYF
TRBJ2-3,TRBV19,NA,NA,TGTGCCAGTAGTATAGCACGTGGCACAGATACGCAGTATTTT,CASSIARGTDTQYF
TRBJ2-6,TRBV7-2,TRBD1,NA,TGTGCCAGCAGCCTCGGGACAGGTTCTGGGGCCAACGTCCTGACTTTC,CASSLGTGSGANVLTF
TRBJ1-1,TRBV10-3,TRBD1,NA,TGTGCCATCAGTGAGTCGACAGGGGTGAACACTGAAGCTTTCTTT,CAISESTGVNTEAFF
TRBJ2-1,TRBV2,NA,NA,TGTGCGTCAAGCCCTCTGGGGGGACCCTACAATGAGCAGTTCTTC,CASSPLGGPYNEQFF
TRBJ2-3,TRBV10-1,NA,NA,TGCGCCAGCAGTGGCTGGGACACCTCTAGCACAGATACGCAGTATTTT,CASSGWDTSSTDTQYF
TRBJ2-7,TRBV7-6,NA,NA,TGTGCCAGCAGCCCGTGGGGGGCGTCCTACGAGCAGTACTTC,CASSPWGASYEQYF
TRBJ2-3,TRBV4-2,NA,NA,TGTGCCAGCAGCCAAGCTGTCGGGCTAGTTTTAGATACGCAGTATTTT,CASSQAVGLVLDTQYF
TRBJ2-3,TRBV2,TRBD1,NA,TGTGCCAGCAGTTTTGACAGGGGAGGTACGCAGTATTTT,CASSFDRGGTQYF
TRBJ2-1,TRBV7-2,TRBD1,NA,TGTGCCAGCAGCCTAGGGACAGGGGGCAATGAGCAGTTCTTC,CASSLGTGGNEQFF
TRBJ1-1,TRBV11-3,NA,NA,TGTGCCAGCAGCTTGATGGCCGACGACAGGGCTTTCTTT,CASSLMADDRAFF
TRBJ2-7,TRBV6-5,NA,NA,TGTGCCTCTCGGGACGGGGGCGAGCAGTACTTC,CASRDGGEQYF
TRBJ2-1,TRBV10-1,NA,NA,TGCGCCAGCAGTGATCCCTCGTACCGACACAATGAGCAGTTCTTC,CASSDPSYRHNEQFF
TRBJ2-3,TRBV19,TRBD2,NA,TGTGCCAGTAGCCGACGGACAGAGCGGGAGCGAAGAGATACGCAGTATTTT,CASSRRTERERRDTQYF
TRBJ2-7,TRBV18,NA,NA,TGTGCCAGCGCAAACCAGCGGGACGAGCAGTACTTC,CASANQRDEQYF
TRBJ2-3,TRBV28,NA,once,TGTGCCAGCAGTTTTCCTAGCGCCATCACAGATACGCAGTATTTT,CASSFPSAITDTQYF
TRBJ2-1,TRBV19,TRBD1,once,TGTGCCAGTAGGACAGGGGCCTCCTACAATGAGCAGTTCTTC,CASRTGASYNEQFF
TRBJ2-3,TRBV25-1,NA,NA,TGTGCCAGCAGTGAGTCCCAGGGACGGGCAGATACGCAGTATTTT,CASSESQGRADTQYF